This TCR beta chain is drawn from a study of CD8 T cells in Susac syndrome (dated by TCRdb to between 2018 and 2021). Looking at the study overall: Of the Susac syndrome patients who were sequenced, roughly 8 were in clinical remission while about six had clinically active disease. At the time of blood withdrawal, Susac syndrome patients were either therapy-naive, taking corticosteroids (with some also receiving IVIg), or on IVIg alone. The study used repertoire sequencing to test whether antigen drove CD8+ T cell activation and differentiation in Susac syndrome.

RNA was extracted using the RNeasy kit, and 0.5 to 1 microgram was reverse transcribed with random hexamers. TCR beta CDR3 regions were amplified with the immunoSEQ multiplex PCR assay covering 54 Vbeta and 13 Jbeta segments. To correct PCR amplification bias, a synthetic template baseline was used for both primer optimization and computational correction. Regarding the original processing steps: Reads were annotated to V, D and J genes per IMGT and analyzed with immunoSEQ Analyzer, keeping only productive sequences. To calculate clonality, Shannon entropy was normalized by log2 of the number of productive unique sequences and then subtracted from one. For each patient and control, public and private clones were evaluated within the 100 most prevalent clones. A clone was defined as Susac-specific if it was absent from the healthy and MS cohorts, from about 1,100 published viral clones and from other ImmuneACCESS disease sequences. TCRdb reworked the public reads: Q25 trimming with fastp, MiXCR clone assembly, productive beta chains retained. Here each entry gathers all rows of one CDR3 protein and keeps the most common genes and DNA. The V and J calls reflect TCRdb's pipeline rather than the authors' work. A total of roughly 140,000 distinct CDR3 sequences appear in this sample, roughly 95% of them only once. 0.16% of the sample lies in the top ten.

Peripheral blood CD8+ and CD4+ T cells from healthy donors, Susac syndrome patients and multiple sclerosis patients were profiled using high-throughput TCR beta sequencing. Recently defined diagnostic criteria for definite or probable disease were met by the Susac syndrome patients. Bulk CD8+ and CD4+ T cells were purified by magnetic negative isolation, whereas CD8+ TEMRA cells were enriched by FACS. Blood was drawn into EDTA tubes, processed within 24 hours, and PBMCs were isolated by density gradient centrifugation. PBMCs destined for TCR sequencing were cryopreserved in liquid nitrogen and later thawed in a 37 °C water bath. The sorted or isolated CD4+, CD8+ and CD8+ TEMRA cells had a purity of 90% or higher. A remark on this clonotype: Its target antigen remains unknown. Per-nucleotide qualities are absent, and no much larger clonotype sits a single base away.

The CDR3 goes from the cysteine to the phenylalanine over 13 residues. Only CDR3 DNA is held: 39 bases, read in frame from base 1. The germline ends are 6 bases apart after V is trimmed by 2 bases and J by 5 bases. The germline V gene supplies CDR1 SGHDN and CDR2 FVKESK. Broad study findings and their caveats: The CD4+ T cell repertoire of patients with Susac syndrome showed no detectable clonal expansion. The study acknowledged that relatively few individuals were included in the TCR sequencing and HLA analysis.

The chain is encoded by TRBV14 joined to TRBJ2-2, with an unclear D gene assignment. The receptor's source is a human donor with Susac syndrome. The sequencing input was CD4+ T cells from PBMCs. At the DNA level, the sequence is TGTGCCAGCAGCCAAAAGAGGACCGGGGAGCTGTTTTTT. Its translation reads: CASSQKRTGELFF.